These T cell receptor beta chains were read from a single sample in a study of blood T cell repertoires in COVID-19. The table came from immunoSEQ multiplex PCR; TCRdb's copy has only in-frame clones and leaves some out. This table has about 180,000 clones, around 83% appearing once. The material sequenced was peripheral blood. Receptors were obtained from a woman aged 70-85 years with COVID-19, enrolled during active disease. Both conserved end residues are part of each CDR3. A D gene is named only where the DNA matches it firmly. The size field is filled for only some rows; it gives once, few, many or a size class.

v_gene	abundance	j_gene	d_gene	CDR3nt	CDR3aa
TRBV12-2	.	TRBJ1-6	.	TGTGCAAGTCGCTCGGACAGGGGTGAGGATTCACCCCTCCACTTT	CASRSDRGEDSPLHF
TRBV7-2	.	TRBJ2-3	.	TGTGCCAGCAGGCTTAAACTAGCATCGGGCACAGATACGCAGTATTTT	CASRLKLASGTDTQYF
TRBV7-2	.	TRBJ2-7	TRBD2	TGTGCCAGCAGCCGGACTAGCGGGAGCTCCTACGAGCAGTACTTC	CASSRTSGSSYEQYF
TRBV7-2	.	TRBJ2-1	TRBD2	TGTGCCAGCAGCTTAGAGGGGGCGGGAGGGCCGAATGAGCAGTTCTTC	CASSLEGAGGPNEQFF
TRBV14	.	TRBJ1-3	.	TGTGCCAGCAGCCATGTCGGGGAAATATATTTT	CASSHVGEIYF
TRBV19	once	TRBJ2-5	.	TGTGCCAGTAGTTCTAGCGCCCAAGAGACCCAGTACTTC	CASSSSAQETQYF
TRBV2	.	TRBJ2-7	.	TGTGCCAGCCGGAGGGACTACGAGCAGTACTTC	CASRRDYEQYF
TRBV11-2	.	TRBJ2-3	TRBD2	TGTGCCAGCAGCTCTAGCGGGAGTTTTGATACGCAGTATTTT	CASSSSGSFDTQYF
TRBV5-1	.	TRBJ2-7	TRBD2	TGCGCCAGCAGCGAGGGGGCCGGGACTAGCGGGAGCTACGAGCAGTACTTC	CASSEGAGTSGSYEQYF
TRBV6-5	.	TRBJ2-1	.	TGTGCCAGCAGTTCTAGCAACTCCTACAATGAGCAGTTCTTC	CASSSSNSYNEQFF
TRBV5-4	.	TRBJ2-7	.	TGTGCCAGCAGCCCCGGGACAACGGACGGGTACTACGAGCAGTACTTC	CASSPGTTDGYYEQYF
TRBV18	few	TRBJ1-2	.	TGTGCCAGCTCACCACTTGCAGGGGAGAGTGGCTACACCTTC	CASSPLAGESGYTF
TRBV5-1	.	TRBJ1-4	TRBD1	TGCGCCAGCAGCTTACAGGGGGCTAATGAAAAACTGTTTTTT	CASSLQGANEKLFF
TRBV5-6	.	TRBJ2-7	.	TGTGCCAGCAGCCCAACAGGGAGTCTTAACTACGAGCAGTACTTC	CASSPTGSLNYEQYF
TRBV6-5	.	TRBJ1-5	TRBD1	TGTGCCAGCAGAGAGGGACAGGGTAATCAGCCCCAGCATTTT	CASREGQGNQPQHF
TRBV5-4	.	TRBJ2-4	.	TGTGCCAGCAGCTTGGAAGCGCGAGGGAGCATTCAGTACTTC	CASSLEARGSIQYF
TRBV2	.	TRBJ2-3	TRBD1	TGTGCCAGCAGTGAAGAGGCAACGGGACAGGCAGTTACAGATACGCAGTATTTT	CASSEEATGQAVTDTQYF
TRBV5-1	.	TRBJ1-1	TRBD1	TGCGCCAGCAGTCTGGGACAGGGGAATACTCACACTGAAGCTTTCTTT	CASSLGQGNTHTEAFF
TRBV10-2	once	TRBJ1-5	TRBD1	TGCGCCAGCAGTGAGTCAGGGGGCGGACAGCCCCAGCATTTT	CASSESGGGQPQHF
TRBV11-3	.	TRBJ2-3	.	TGTGCCAGCAGCTTAGATCGGGGAGATACGCAGTATTTT	CASSLDRGDTQYF
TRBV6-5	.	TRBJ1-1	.	TGTGCCAGCAGTTACTCGTTATCTAGCACGACTCCTGAAGCTTTCTTT	CASSYSLSSTTPEAFF
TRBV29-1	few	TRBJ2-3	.	TGCAGCGTTGTGTACCAGGACACAGATACGCAGTATTTT	CSVVYQDTDTQYF
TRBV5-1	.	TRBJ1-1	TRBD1	TGCGCCAGCAAACAACAGGGGTGGACTGAAGCTTTCTTT	CASKQQGWTEAFF
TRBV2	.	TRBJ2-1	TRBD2	TGTGCCAGCAGTGAAATGAACGGACTAGAGGGTGAGCAGTTCTTC	CASSEMNGLEGEQFF
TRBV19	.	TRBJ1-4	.	TGTGCCAGTAGTATTATTCGGGACTTCCAGCGACTGTTTTTT	CASSIIRDFQRLFF
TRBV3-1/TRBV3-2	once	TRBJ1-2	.	TGTGCCAGCAGCCATCCTCAGGGATATGGCTACACCTTC	CASSHPQGYGYTF
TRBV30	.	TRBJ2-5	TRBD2	TGTGCCTGGGGAAGAGCGGGAGGCTCACCTAAGGACCAGTACTTC	CAWGRAGGSPKDQYF
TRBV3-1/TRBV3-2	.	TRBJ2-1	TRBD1	TGTGCCAGCAGCCAAGTTTGCCGGGACAGGGGGAGGAATGAGCAGTTCTTC	CASSQVCRDRGRNEQFF
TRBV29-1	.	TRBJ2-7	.	TGCAGCGTTGATGTGGAGGGGGGGGAACCCTACGAGCAGTACTTC	CSVDVEGGEPYEQYF
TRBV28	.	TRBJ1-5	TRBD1	TGTGCCAGCAGCTCCCCCGGGACAGGGATCTATCAGCCCCAGCATTTT	CASSSPGTGIYQPQHF
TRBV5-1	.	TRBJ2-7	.	TGCGCCAGCACGGCGGGACGGCCTCCCTACGAGCAGTACTTC	CASTAGRPPYEQYF
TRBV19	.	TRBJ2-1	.	TGTGCCAGTAGTGAGGGCGGCGTGGGGTGGCAGTTCTTC	CASSEGGVGWQFF
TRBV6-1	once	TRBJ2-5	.	TGTGCCAGCAGTGACGCCGGAGAGGCGGCGGAGACCCAGTACTTC	CASSDAGEAAETQYF
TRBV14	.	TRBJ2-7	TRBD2	TGTGCCAGCAGCCCCCTCGGACTAGCGGGGACCTACGAGCAGTACTTC	CASSPLGLAGTYEQYF
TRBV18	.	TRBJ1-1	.	TGTGCCAGCTCACCAATACGCGATAGGGAGACTGAAGCTTTCTTT	CASSPIRDRETEAFF
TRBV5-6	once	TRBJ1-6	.	TGTGCCAGCAGCTTACGGGAACTCATGCCCCATAATTCACCCCTCCACTTT	CASSLRELMPHNSPLHF
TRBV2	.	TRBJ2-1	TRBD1	TGTGCCAGCAGCCCCACAGGGGGCGCGTTTAATGAGCAGTTCTTC	CASSPTGGAFNEQFF
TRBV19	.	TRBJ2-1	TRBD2	TGTGCCAGCACCCCAGCGGGAGGGCCCCGTCTCTTC	CASTPAGGPRLF
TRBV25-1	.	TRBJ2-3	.	TGTGCCAGCAGAGCGGATCCTGGCACAGATACGCAGTATTTT	CASRADPGTDTQYF
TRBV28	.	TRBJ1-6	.	TGTGCCAGCAGCTCCCAACGACAGGTCACTAATTCACCCCTCCACTTT	CASSSQRQVTNSPLHF
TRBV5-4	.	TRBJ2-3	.	TGTGCCAGCAGCTTGCGGGACAACACAGATACGCAGTATTTT	CASSLRDNTDTQYF
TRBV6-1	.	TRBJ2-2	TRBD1	TGTGCCAGCAGTGGGATAGAATACAGGGGGTTTGGGGAGCTGTTTTTT	CASSGIEYRGFGELFF
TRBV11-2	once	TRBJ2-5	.	TGTGCCAGCAGCTTACGGGGAGTAATGGAGACCCAGTACTTC	CASSLRGVMETQYF
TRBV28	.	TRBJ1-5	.	TGTGCCAGCAGTTTAACCTACAATCAGCCCCAGCATTTT	CASSLTYNQPQHF
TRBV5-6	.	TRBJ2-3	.	TGTGCCAGCAGCTTGATAGTGGGAGGAATCACAGATACGCAGTATTTT	CASSLIVGGITDTQYF
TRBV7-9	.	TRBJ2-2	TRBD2	TGTGCCAGCAGCGGTGGACTAGCGGGAGTTTCAGCCGGGGAGCTGTTTTTT	CASSGGLAGVSAGELFF
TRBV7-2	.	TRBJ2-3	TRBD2	TGTGCCAGCAGCTTACGACTAGCGGGCACAGATACGCAGTATTTT	CASSLRLAGTDTQYF
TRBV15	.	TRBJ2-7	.	TGTGCCACCAGCAGGTCCGGCTACGAGCAGTACTTC	CATSRSGYEQYF
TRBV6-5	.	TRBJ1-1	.	TGTGCCAGCAGCGAGGGATACACTGAAGCTTTCTTT	CASSEGYTEAFF
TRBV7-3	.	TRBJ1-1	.	TGTGCCAGCAGCATAAGGGCCTCCACTGAAGCTTTCTTT	CASSIRASTEAFF
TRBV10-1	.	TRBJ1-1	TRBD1	TGCGCCAGCAGTGAGTCGCGGACAGGGGGACCGGCTGAAGCTTTCTTT	CASSESRTGGPAEAFF
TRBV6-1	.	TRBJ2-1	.	TGTGCCAGCAGTGAAGCTGGTCGGGGTGAGCAGTTCTTC	CASSEAGRGEQFF
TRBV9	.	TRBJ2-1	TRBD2	TGTGCCAGCAGCGCTAGCGGGAATTCCTACAATGAGCAGTTCTTC	CASSASGNSYNEQFF
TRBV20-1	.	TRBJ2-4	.	TGCAGTGCTTACCGACAGAACATTCAGTACTTC	CSAYRQNIQYF
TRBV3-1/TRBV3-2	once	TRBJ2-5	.	TGTGCCAGCAGCCCTGGACCCCAGCGGCAAGAGACCCAGTACTTC	CASSPGPQRQETQYF
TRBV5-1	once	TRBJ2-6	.	TGCGCCAGCAGCTTGGGGTATCTACCTGGGGCCAACGTCCTGACTTTC	CASSLGYLPGANVLTF
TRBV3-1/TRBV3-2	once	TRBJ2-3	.	TGTGCCAGCAGCCAAGATCCCAGGAGCACAGATACGCAGTATTTT	CASSQDPRSTDTQYF
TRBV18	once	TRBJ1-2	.	TGTGCCAGCTCACCATTTCCAGGGTCGGAATCTGGCTACACCTTC	CASSPFPGSESGYTF